The text below deals with one T cell receptor (beta chain). Its specific antigen is unknown. Base qualities are not provided; no much larger clone lies one nucleotide away. These data are taken from a study of T cells in Graves' hyperthyroidism and ophthalmopathy (dated by TCRdb to the late 2010s). Study-wide context: Peripheral blood samples were taken at the time of initial diagnosis, prior to any treatment. TCR V-J signatures able to tell the groups apart were searched for in a discovery cohort of more than 90 patients, of whom roughly 42 had Graves' ophthalmopathy and roughly 57 had stable Graves' hyperthyroidism. Prospective prediction of ophthalmopathy was tested in an independent validation cohort of fewer than 20 hyperthyroidism patients and approximately 17 patients who later progressed to ophthalmopathy. The 90 to 100 discovery patients were randomly divided into training and test sets at a 7:3 ratio. The study also compared thyroid tissue and blood T-cell repertoires from over 5 Graves' hyperthyroidism patients. After sampling, hyperthyroidism patients received methimazole starting at 30 mg daily, and ophthalmopathy patients received high-dose intravenous methylprednisolone. The paper reports TCR Vbeta CDR3 sequencing of roughly 140 peripheral blood samples: under 45 ophthalmopathy, fewer than 85 hyperthyroidism and around 17 progressor patients.

Results and caveats for the whole study, not just this receptor: In validation, the model predicted progression to ophthalmopathy with 55% to 71% sensitivity and over 72% specificity, a median of about six months before onset. A 13 V-J signature model separated ophthalmopathy from stable hyperthyroidism, with about 90% sensitivity and about 81% specificity in cross-validation and 80%/75% in testing. Blood samples also contained most of the expanded thyroid clonotypes (frequency above 0.001), which suggests that blood repertoires may reflect thyroid immune responses. Sample size was not statistically predetermined, and investigators were not blinded to group allocation.

Amplification of TCR beta CDR3 regions was carried out from RNA transcripts. The first round of RT-PCR for the TCR CDR3 was performed with the HTBI primer set and the Qiagen OneStep RT-PCR kit. A second multiplex PCR round built the libraries, followed by size selection and purification. The libraries were sequenced on an Illumina HiSeq2000 using paired-end 100 bp reads. Regarding the original processing steps: SOAPnuke was used to process the raw data, with reads discarded if the reads contained adapters or uncalled bases, had a mean Phred below 15, or lacked an exact constant-primer or identifier match. COPE v1.2.5 was used to merge high-quality paired reads, and clonotypes were defined as unique nucleotide sequences. MiTCR v1.1 was used to align clonotypes to the IMGT TRBV, TRBD and TRBJ reference segments. The analysis was restricted to V-J combinations with a frequency above 0.0001, which together covered roughly 99% of the repertoires. The TCS score was defined as F50 (clonal expansion) divided by E x V (chaos), with BLOSUM62-based TCRdist calculated between CDR3 peptides within each V-J. Welch's t-statistics and random forest reduced 450 to 600 V-J features to 13, which were used in a naive Bayes classifier (R e1071). TCRdb reprocessing: public reads trimmed at Q25 with fastp, clones called with MiXCR, in-frame beta chains kept. Identical CDR3 proteins give one entry, which carries the most common genes and DNA. TCRdb, rather than the study authors, made the V and J calls. For this sample the table gives a few hundred thousand distinct CDR3 sequences, of which less than 20% were detected only once. The ten largest clones capture roughly 7.3% of the sample.

Stable Graves' hyperthyroidism was defined as the absence of progression to ophthalmopathy over 18 months of follow-up. Hyperthyroidism patients were aged 18 to 65 years and newly diagnosed, with disease duration of less than 2 months. The study excluded patients with uncontrolled infections, other autoimmune diseases, pregnancy or lactation. Diagnoses were based on clinical symptoms, serum thyroxine and TRAb, thyroid ultrasound and orbital computed tomography. PBMCs were isolated from approximately 10 ml of fresh peripheral blood by Ficoll-Paque density gradient centrifugation. Total RNA was extracted using Trizol reagent, and RNA quality was assessed on an Agilent 2100 Bioanalyzer. Sequencing input: blood. The source is a woman in her twenties or thirties with Graves' hyperthyroidism.

For the CDR3, the sequence is CASSFIAGEGGEQFF. The DNA sequence follows: TGCGCCAGCAGCTTCATAGCGGGGGAGGGCGGTGAGCAGTTCTTC. The chain was built from TRBV5-1 and TRBJ2-1; 9 bases in the middle match TRBD2. Ends trimmed: V by 2 bases, J by 9 bases; bases unmatched to a gene: 9. The CDR3, from cysteine to phenylalanine, totals 15 residues. The CDR3 DNA has 45 bases and is translated from base 1. For CDR1 and CDR2, the germline V gene lists SGHRS and YFSETQ.